This record covers a single T cell receptor (beta chain). The data derive from a study of T-cell memory formation after mild COVID-19. This CDR3 comprises 13 residues. V was trimmed by 6 bases and J by 11 bases, leaving 22 bases between them. Germline loops: CDR1 DFQATT, CDR2 SNEGSKA (reference sequence). TCRdb independently ran MiXCR on the 5' RACE reads; one entry per CDR3 protein. The table shows approximately 150,000 distinct CDR3 sequences, with over 10% occurring only once. Source material: PBMCs or a T cell subset sorted from them (not recorded which). The rearrangement links TRBV20-1 to TRBJ1-2; D call uncertain. The receptor was derived from a man younger than 30 who had mild COVID-19 (a few samples of this study predate the infection). Cell type and time point are not known. The CDR3, as DNA: TGCAGTGCCAAAAAGGGTATGGCCGAAGTTTACACCTTC. Its translation is CSAKKGMAEVYTF.